Each of the 5 T cell receptor beta chains below was sequenced from the same sample in a study of CD8 T cells in ankylosing spondylitis (dated by TCRdb to about 2017). The library was made by 5' RACE. This sample was sequenced with an Illumina HiSeq 2500. TCRdb applied fastp at Q25 and MiXCR to the public reads, then kept only in-frame beta chains. Rows with a matching CDR3 protein are joined into one entry that keeps the most common DNA and genes. This sample holds approximately 220,000 distinct CDR3 sequences; 15% to 20% were observed only once. The ten largest clonotypes hold approximately 42% of the sample. Overall results and qualifications from the work: A TCR beta motif made up of 7 to 9 highly homologous amino acid variants appeared to be characteristic of blood from ankylosing spondylitis patients.

No antigen has been identified for these receptors. Material: blood, either unsorted or a sorted T cell fraction (not recorded which). These receptors all stem from a male donor with ankylosing spondylitis.

This clonotype was observed a few times. CDR3 protein: CASSQDLSGQIYNEQFF. The CDR3 bases are TGCGCCAGCAGCCAAGATTTGTCAGGGCAGATTTACAATGAGCAGTTCTTC. The J gene is TRBJ2-1, the V gene TRBV4-3; TRBD1 is a possible D gene (5 bases). Germline values: CDR1 LGHNA, CDR2 YSLEER. V lost 0 bases and J lost 4, with 16 bases in between. The CDR3 extends over 17 amino acids.

The chain links TRBV7-8 to TRBJ1-5; maybe TRBD1 (5 bases). V lost 1 base and J lost 0, with 13 bases in between. The length of the CDR3 is 17 residues. Germline assignment: CDR1 SGHVS and CDR2 FQNEAQ. The DNA of the CDR3 is TGTGCCAGCAGCTTAGGCAGGGCAGGGAGTAGCAATCAGCCCCAGCATTTT. Amino acid sequence: CASSLGRAGSSNQPQHF.

This clonotype appeared a few times. V usage is TRBV19 and J usage is TRBJ2-7; TRBD1 is a possible D gene (5 bases). The CDR3 runs to 14 residues. The V and J ends lost 2 bases and 2 bases respectively, with 10 bases between them. CDR1 is LNHDA and CDR2 is SQIVND in the germline V gene (reference sequence). In nucleotides, the CDR3 is TGTGCCAGTAGTATATACGGCAGGGCCTACGAGCAGTACTTC. Its protein is CASSIYGRAYEQYF.

The chain links TRBV20-1 to TRBJ2-3; TRBD1 matches 8 bases. J lost 2 bases, V lost 6 bases, and 4 bases had no gene match. This CDR3 spans 13 amino acids. Germline CDR1 is DFQATT and CDR2 is SNEGSKA (reference sequence). Here the CDR3 reads CSARGQVTDTQYF. In DNA, the CDR3 is TGCAGTGCCAGGGGACAGGTCACAGATACGCAGTATTTT.

This clonotype was picked up one time. The CDR3 coding sequence is TGTGCCAGCAGTATCTCCAGGGGGCACGGGGAGACCCAGTACTTC. Translation gives CASSISRGHGETQYF. The genes are TRBV6-1 and TRBJ2-5, with 8 positions matching TRBD1. Germline assignment: CDR1 MNHNS and CDR2 SASEGT. V was clipped by 5 bases and J by 5 bases; unmatched bases: 10. The CDR3 has 15 residues.